Presented here are 20 T cell receptor beta chains from one specimen sequenced in a study of blood T cell repertoires in COVID-19. Data came from immunoSEQ multiplex PCR; TCRdb stores just in-frame clones and leaves some out. The repertoire holds some 520,000 clones, with 85% to 90% as singletons. The sequencing sample was made of peripheral blood. The receptors derive from a man aged 18-30 years with COVID-19, enrolled during active disease.

Here the CDR3 reads CASGGTENYEQYF. The DNA for the CDR3 is TGTGCCAGCGGGGGGACGGAAAACTACGAGCAGTACTTC. V and J are TRBV7-9 and TRBJ2-7; possibly TRBD2 for D (6 bases). Trimming stripped 8 bases from V and 3 bases from J, with 14 bases between. The CDR3 sequence is 13 residues long. Germline CDR1 reads SEHNR; CDR2 reads FQNEAQ (reference sequence).

The rearrangement uses TRBV23-1 and TRBJ2-2, with 11 bases identical to TRBD1. TRBV23-1 is an ORF; its function is uncertain. V shed 1 base and J 7 bases; nucleotides not matched to a gene: 11. The CDR3 has 18 amino acids. This chain's CDR3 is CASSQWALGDRGVGELFF. CDR3 DNA: TGCGCCAGCAGTCAATGGGCCCTAGGGGACAGGGGGGTCGGGGAGCTGTTTTTT.

The chain has TRBV19 and TRBJ2-4, with 8 bases that match TRBD1. V shed 4 bases and J 3 bases; nucleotides not matched to a gene: 5. Germline V gene sequence: CDR1 LNHDA, CDR2 SQIVND (reference sequence). The CDR3 contains 15 residues. The CDR3 protein is CASSTDRVDKNIQYF. The CDR3 coding sequence is TGTGCCAGTAGTACGGACAGGGTTGACAAAAACATTCAGTACTTC.

This sequence joins TRBV5-1 and TRBJ1-2, with 9 bases matching TRBD1. J was trimmed by 6 bases and V by 1 base; bases with no gene match: 19. Per germline, CDR1 SGHRS and CDR2 YFSETQ. The CDR3 sequence is 19 residues long. The CDR3 DNA follows: TGCGCCAGCAGCTTGACTGTTACGGGACAGGGAGGCGGTAGGAATGGCTACACCTTC. Its translation is CASSLTVTGQGGGRNGYTF. Together with reference TRBV5-1 and TRBJ1-2, the CDR3 gives the full variable domain: KAGVTQTPRYLIKTRGQQVTLSCSPISGHRSVSWYQQTPGQGLQFLFEYFSETQRNKGNFPGRFSGRQFSNSRSEMNVSTLELGDSALYLCASSLTVTGQGGGRNGYTFGSGTRLTVV.

CDR3 region: CASSMGLAVNEQFF. CDR3 nucleotides: TGTGCCAGCAGTATGGGACTAGCGGTAAATGAGCAGTTCTTC. The genes are TRBV6-5 and TRBJ2-1; 11 bases line up with TRBD2. Germline CDR1 MNHEY, CDR2 SVGAGI. J gave up 7 bases and V 5 bases, and 4 bases lay outside the gene matches. The CDR3 extends over 14 amino acids.

The gene calls are TRBV5-1 and TRBJ2-5; TRBD2 is a possible D gene (7 bases). The germline gives CDR1 SGHRS, CDR2 YFSETQ. This CDR3 has 14 residues. Trimming shortened V by 4 bases and J by 4 bases, and 14 bases separated the two germline ends. CDR3 in amino acids: CASSPQGLRETQYF. The CDR3 DNA is TGCGCCAGCAGCCCACAGGGACTAAGAGAGACCCAGTACTTC.

The rearrangement links TRBV15 to TRBJ2-1; possibly TRBD2 for D (6 bases). CDR3 length: 15 residues. Germline V lookup: CDR1 LNHNV, CDR2 YYDKDF (reference sequence). The V end was cut by 4 bases, the J end by 3 bases, with 13 bases between. CDR3 sequence: CATSTEGTFYNEQFF. The DNA of the CDR3 is TGTGCCACCAGCACGGAGGGTACTTTCTACAATGAGCAGTTCTTC. Together with reference TRBV15 and TRBJ2-1, the CDR3 gives the full variable domain: DAMVIQNPRYQVTQFGKPVTLSCSQTLNHNVMYWYQQKSSQAPKLLFHYYDKDFNNEADTPDNFQSRRPNTSFCFLDIRSPGLGDTAMYLCATSTEGTFYNEQFFGPGTRLTVL.

This clone was seen just once. The chain is built from TRBV6-5 and TRBJ2-1; 9 positions match TRBD2. There are 15 residues in the CDR3. J lost 3 bases, V lost 4 bases, and 4 bases had no gene match. Looked up from germline, CDR1 is MNHEY and CDR2 is SVGAGI. The CDR3 loop reads CASSSRTSDYNEQFF. The CDR3 DNA reads as TGTGCCAGCAGTTCCCGGACTAGCGACTACAATGAGCAGTTCTTC.

The chain has TRBV2 and TRBJ2-2; 7 bases line up with TRBD2. CDR3 length: 15 amino acids. V was pared by 8 bases and J by 0 bases, with 6 bases of the junction left unmatched. Germline values: CDR1 SNHLY, CDR2 FYNNEI. CDR3 in DNA: TGTGCCAGCGGGGGGGGACCGTCGAACACCGGGGAGCTGTTTTTT. Translation gives CASGGGPSNTGELFF. Full variable domain (outside the CDR3, taken from reference TRBV2 and TRBJ2-2): EPEVTQTPSHQVTQMGQEVILRCVPISNHLYFYWYRQILGQKVEFLVSFYNNEISEKSEIFDDQFSVERPDGSNFTLKIRSTKLEDSAMYFCASGGGPSNTGELFFGEGSRLTVL.

The gene calls are TRBV6-5 and TRBJ2-5, with 7 positions matching TRBD2. Germline CDR1 and CDR2: MNHEY and SVGAGI. Trimming removed 6 bases from V and 5 bases from J; junction bases left unmatched: 6. This CDR3 spans 13 amino acids. The CDR3 here is CASRSGGGETQYF. The CDR3 nucleotides read TGTGCCAGCAGATCGGGGGGTGGGGAGACCCAGTACTTC.

The gene calls are TRBV30 and TRBJ2-3; TRBD2 agrees at 8 bases. Trimming removed 0 bases from V and 4 bases from J; junction bases left unmatched: 3. This CDR3 region has 14 residues. The V gene's germline CDR1 is GTSNPN and CDR2 SVGIG (reference sequence). CDR3 sequence reads: CAWSVAGVSDTQYF. CDR3 in DNA: TGTGCCTGGAGTGTAGCGGGAGTCTCAGATACGCAGTATTTT.

This rearrangement joins TRBV2 to TRBJ2-1; tentative D call: TRBD1 (5 bases). Per the germline V gene, CDR1 is SNHLY and CDR2 is FYNNEI. V lost 8 bases to trimming and J lost 7 bases, with 12 bases between them. CDR3 length: 12 residues. The DNA of the CDR3 is TGTGCCAGCTCATACCAGGGTAATGAGCAGTTCTTC. The encoded protein is CASSYQGNEQFF.

The chain links TRBV5-1 to TRBJ2-3; TRBD2 is a possible D gene (6 bases). The CDR3 extends over 14 amino acids. Trimming stripped 7 bases from V and 1 base from J, with 13 bases between. Germline CDR1 SGHRS, CDR2 YFSETQ. The CDR3: CASSVWGGTDTQYF. The CDR3 nucleotides are TGCGCCAGCTCGGTGTGGGGGGGCACAGATACGCAGTATTTT.

The chain has TRBV14 and TRBJ2-2; D gene uncertain. Trimming stripped 6 bases from V and 1 base from J, with 9 bases between. Germline-derived CDR1 and CDR2 are SGHDN and FVKESK. This CDR3 has 14 amino acids. The CDR3 reads CASRLRLNTGELFF. In nucleotides, the CDR3 is TGTGCCAGCAGACTTCGATTGAACACCGGGGAGCTGTTTTTT. Filled out from reference TRBV14 and TRBJ2-2, the complete variable domain reads EAGVTQFPSHSVIEKGQTVTLRCDPISGHDNLYWYRRVMGKEIKFLLHFVKESKQDESGMPNNRFLAERTGGTYSTLKVQPAELEDSGVYFCASRLRLNTGELFFGEGSRLTVL.

V gene TRBV3-1 (or the pseudogene TRBV3-2) combines with J gene TRBJ2-7, with a tentative D call TRBD2 (6 bases). Trimming cost V 4 bases and J 0 bases, with 16 bases left between them. The length of the CDR3 is 16 residues. CDR1 LGHDT and CDR2 YNNKEL come from the germline V gene (reference sequence). CDR3 region: CASSPTRLESSYEQYF. The CDR3 coding sequence is TGTGCCAGCAGCCCGACCCGACTAGAGAGCTCCTACGAGCAGTACTTC.

V and J are TRBV5-4 and TRBJ2-5, with 9 nucleotides matching TRBD1. The CDR3 loop spans 16 amino acids. V shed 2 bases, J shed 5 bases, and the junction held 10 bases outside the gene matches. Germline lookup yields CDR1 SGHNT and CDR2 YYREEE (reference sequence). The CDR3 region has the DNA TGTGCCAGCAGCTTAGGTTTGACAGGGGGGCGGGAGACCCAGTACTTC. This gives the protein CASSLGLTGGRETQYF.

V is TRBV23-1 and J is TRBJ1-1, with TRBD1 matching 10 bases. TRBV23-1 is reported as an ORF; its role is uncertain. This CDR3 comprises 15 residues. J lost 10 bases, V lost 4 bases, and 12 bases had no gene match. The CDR3 reads CASSLLATGGEGAFF. The CDR3 coding sequence is TGCGCCAGCAGTCTACTAGCGACAGGGGGCGAAGGAGCTTTCTTT.

This chain links TRBV7-9 with TRBJ2-2; the D gene is possibly TRBD1 (7 bases). Deletions cut 5 bases from V and 7 bases from J, with 8 bases between. The CDR3 totals 12 residues. Germline loops: CDR1 SEHNR, CDR2 FQNEAQ (reference sequence). CDR3 sequence: CASSQGGGELFF. The CDR3 DNA is TGTGCCAGCAGCCAGGGGGGCGGGGAGCTGTTTTTT.

In this sample, this clone turned up once. V usage is TRBV24-1 and J usage is TRBJ2-1; 8 bases align to TRBD1. Germline values: CDR1 KGHDR, CDR2 SFDVKD. The CDR3 spans 14 residues. J gave up 7 bases and V 4 bases, and 5 bases lay outside the gene matches. CDR3 residues: CATSDRGRGNEQFF. The CDR3 coding sequence is TGTGCCACCAGTGACAGGGGGCGAGGGAATGAGCAGTTCTTC.

The chain has TRBV12-3 or TRBV12-4 and TRBJ1-1; D might be TRBD1 (5 bases). The V end was cut by 8 bases, the J end by 3 bases, with 13 bases between. This CDR3 has 13 amino acids. This chain's CDR3 is CASLRTQHTEAFF. The DNA for the CDR3 is TGTGCCAGCCTCCGGACACAGCACACTGAAGCTTTCTTT.